The rows below give T cell receptor beta chains drawn from one sample of a study of blood T cell repertoires in COVID-19. Sequencing was performed with immunoSEQ multiplex PCR; in TCRdb, only in-frame clones are kept and a portion is missing. The sample comprises approximately 37,000 clones, about 89% of which are singletons, and roughly a tenth rests with the top ten. The sample taken for sequencing was peripheral blood. These receptor sequences come from a man older than 75 with active COVID-19. The CDR3 runs from the conserved cysteine through the conserved F or W. A D gene is named only where the DNA matches it firmly. Clone size is shown for a subset of rows, as once, few, many or a class of expanded clone.

>few|TRBV28|TRBJ2-3|TRBD2
CASSLRGLAVVDTQYF
TGTGCCAGCAGTTTAAGGGGACTAGCGGTTGTGGATACGCAGTATTTT
>once|TRBV5-5|TRBJ2-7|-
CASSLTGIVYEQYF
TGTGCCAGCAGCTTGACAGGGATTGTGTACGAGCAGTACTTC
>few|TRBV24-1|TRBJ2-7|TRBD1
CATSDTGQGAWGQYF
TGTGCCACCAGTGACACGGGACAGGGGGCGTGGGGCCAGTACTTC
>-|TRBV5-1|TRBJ1-2|TRBD1
CASSRPGQGSYGYTF
TGCGCCAGCAGCAGACCGGGACAGGGGTCCTATGGCTACACCTTC
>-|TRBV6-2/TRBV6-3|TRBJ2-5|TRBD2
CASSPWTSEETQYF
TGTGCCAGCAGTCCCTGGACTAGCGAAGAGACCCAGTACTTC
>-|TRBV6-4|TRBJ1-4|-
CASSLGDRSEKLFF
TGTGCCAGCAGTCTAGGAGACAGAAGCGAAAAACTGTTTTTT
>once|TRBV19|TRBJ2-4|TRBD2
CASRSSGNHLVKNIQYF
TGTGCCAGCAGGAGTAGCGGGAATCACTTGGTCAAAAACATTCAGTACTTC
>-|TRBV4-3|TRBJ2-1|TRBD2
CASSRGREDGEQFF
TGCGCCAGCAGCCGCGGGAGGGAGGACGGTGAGCAGTTCTTC
>-|TRBV10-1|TRBJ2-3|TRBD2
CASSDIAGRTDTQYF
TGCGCCAGCAGTGATATAGCGGGCCGCACAGATACGCAGTATTTT
>-|TRBV4-1|TRBJ2-2|TRBD1
CASSQTGTGSNTGELFF
TGCGCCAGCAGCCAGACAGGGACGGGGTCGAACACCGGGGAGCTGTTTTTT
>-|TRBV10-3|TRBJ2-7|TRBD1
CAISGGQGTYEQYF
TGTGCCATCAGTGGCGGACAGGGTACTTACGAGCAGTACTTC
>-|TRBV7-2|TRBJ2-3|-
CASRRGGPSTDTQYF
TGTGCCAGCAGGAGAGGGGGACCTAGCACAGATACGCAGTATTTT
>-|TRBV2|TRBJ2-1|TRBD2
CASTAGEGNEQFF
TGTGCCAGCACAGCGGGAGAGGGCAATGAGCAGTTCTTC
>-|TRBV6-5|TRBJ1-2|-
CASSSTGSRYGYTF
TGTGCCAGCAGTTCGACAGGAAGTAGATATGGCTACACCTTC
>-|TRBV7-9|TRBJ2-5|TRBD2
CASSPGLSGTKETQYF
TGTGCCAGCAGCCCGGGACTAAGCGGGACTAAGGAGACCCAGTACTTC
>-|TRBV5-6|TRBJ2-7|-
CASSLVSSRSYEQYF
TGTGCCAGCAGCTTGGTCAGTTCCAGATCCTACGAGCAGTACTTC
>-|TRBV7-2|TRBJ2-1|TRBD2
CASSSSGSIYNEQFF
TGTGCCAGCAGCTCTAGCGGGAGTATTTACAATGAGCAGTTCTTC
>-|TRBV18|TRBJ2-6|-
CASSLDTTGANVLTF
TGTGCCAGCTCCCTCGACACCACTGGGGCCAACGTCCTGACTTTC
>-|TRBV19|TRBJ2-7|TRBD2
CASSAGLSYEQYF
TGTGCCAGTAGCGCGGGACTATCCTACGAGCAGTACTTC
>-|TRBV10-3|TRBJ1-5|TRBD1
CAIRQTGDQPQHF
TGTGCCATCCGCCAGACAGGGGATCAGCCCCAGCATTTT
>few|TRBV6-2/TRBV6-3|TRBJ1-5|-
CASSYGTPRLPPQHF
TGTGCCAGCAGCTATGGGACTCCCAGGCTCCCACCCCAGCATTTT
>-|TRBV27|TRBJ1-5|-
CASRPGQPYNQPQHF
TGTGCCAGCAGGCCCGGACAGCCGTATAATCAGCCCCAGCATTTT
>-|TRBV5-4|TRBJ2-7|TRBD1
CASSPGQGYYEQYF
TGTGCCAGCAGCCCCGGACAGGGGTACTACGAGCAGTACTTC
>-|TRBV28|TRBJ1-1|TRBD1
CASEGQGNTEAFF
TGTGCCAGCGAGGGACAGGGGAACACTGAAGCTTTCTTT
>-|TRBV6-2/TRBV6-3|TRBJ2-7|TRBD1
CASSPRTGAYEQYF
TGTGCCAGCAGTCCACGGACAGGCGCCTACGAGCAGTACTTC
>-|TRBV7-9|TRBJ2-7|-
CASSPYQGHEQYF
TGTGCCAGCAGCCCCTATCAGGGTCACGAGCAGTACTTC
>-|TRBV21-1|TRBJ1-5|-
CASSKLETAHHSNQPQHF
TGTGCCAGCAGCAAATTGGAGACAGCACATCATAGCAATCAGCCCCAGCATTTT
>-|TRBV11-2|TRBJ2-7|-
CASSHLRDSTYEQYF
TGTGCCAGCAGCCACCTCCGGGACTCCACCTACGAGCAGTACTTC
>few|TRBV7-2|TRBJ2-2|-
CASSLEGYTGELFF
TGTGCCAGCAGCTTAGAGGGGTACACCGGGGAGCTGTTTTTT
>-|TRBV27|TRBJ2-3|TRBD2
CASSGPSGRRASTDTQYF
TGTGCCAGCAGTGGTCCTAGCGGGAGACGCGCTAGCACAGATACGCAGTATTTT
>-|TRBV2|TRBJ2-7|TRBD1
CASKRQGVSEQYF
TGTGCCAGCAAGCGACAGGGTGTCAGCGAGCAGTACTTC
>-|TRBV28|TRBJ1-2|-
CASSSLDGGSNGYTF
TGTGCCAGCAGTTCGCTTGACGGAGGGTCTAATGGCTACACCTTC
>-|TRBV21-1|TRBJ2-5|-
CASSLEEGQGETQYF
TGTGCCAGCAGCTTGGAGGAGGGGCAGGGAGAGACCCAGTACTTC
>-|TRBV7-2|TRBJ1-5|-
CASSSGQQFQPQHF
TGTGCCAGCAGCTCCGGACAGCAATTTCAGCCCCAGCATTTT
>-|TRBV24-1|TRBJ2-3|TRBD2
CATSDQFTSGRPDTQYF
TGTGCCACCAGTGACCAATTCACTAGCGGGAGGCCAGATACGCAGTATTTT
>-|TRBV21-1|TRBJ2-4|-
CASSPPETSGSLKNIQYF
TGTGCCAGCAGCCCGCCCGAGACTAGCGGGAGCCTCAAAAACATTCAGTACTTC
>-|TRBV28|TRBJ2-7|-
CASSLERFSSYEQYF
TGTGCCAGCAGTTTGGAGCGATTCTCTTCCTACGAGCAGTACTTC
>-|TRBV3-1/TRBV3-2|TRBJ2-2|-
CASSPTGIVTGELFF
TGTGCCAGCAGCCCCACAGGGATAGTGACCGGGGAGCTGTTTTTT
>-|TRBV30|TRBJ1-6|-
CAWSVGGSDSPLHF
TGTGCCTGGAGTGTAGGCGGCAGTGATTCACCCCTCCACTTT
>medium-sized|TRBV7-9|TRBJ2-7|TRBD1
CVQTGWVQQYF
TGTGTCCAGACAGGGTGGGTCCAGCAGTACTTC
>once|TRBV27|TRBJ1-1|-
CASNKSRGPLAGEAFF
TGTGCCAGCAACAAATCCAGGGGCCCTCTCGCAGGTGAAGCTTTCTTT
>-|TRBV6-5|TRBJ2-7|TRBD2
CASSYSRLAGDYEQYF
TGTGCCAGCAGTTACTCAAGACTAGCGGGAGACTACGAGCAGTACTTC
>-|TRBV7-2|TRBJ2-1|-
CASSLALASAYNEQFF
TGTGCCAGCAGCTTAGCGCTGGCTAGCGCTTACAATGAGCAGTTCTTC
>-|TRBV9|TRBJ2-1|TRBD2
CASETSGYNEQFF
TGTGCCAGCGAGACTAGCGGCTACAATGAGCAGTTCTTC
>-|TRBV9|TRBJ2-7|TRBD1
CASSDRDRVHEQYF
TGTGCCAGCAGCGACCGGGACAGGGTCCACGAGCAGTACTTC
>-|TRBV9|TRBJ1-5|TRBD1
CASSLTGEFYQPQHF
TGTGCCAGCAGCTTGACAGGGGAGTTCTACCAGCCCCAGCATTTT
>-|TRBV19|TRBJ2-3|-
CASSMKKGSTDTQYF
TGTGCCAGTAGTATGAAGAAGGGGAGCACAGATACGCAGTATTTT
>-|TRBV18|TRBJ2-2|TRBD2
CASSPTSGGNTGELFF
TGTGCCAGCTCACCAACTAGCGGGGGGAACACCGGGGAGCTGTTTTTT